The subject of this entry is one T cell receptor beta chain. These data originate in a study of blood T cell repertoires in COVID-19. Background on the study: Samples representing acute and convalescent COVID-19 were sourced from the United States, Italy and Spain.

The method was immunoSEQ multiplex PCR; TCRdb's version includes in-frame clones alone and lacks a portion of them. The sample has 150,000 to 200,000 clones, around 84% seen once. Germline CDR1 SEHNR, CDR2 FQNEAQ (reference sequence). The CDR3 runs 15 residues. J lost 7 bases, V lost 4 bases, and 9 bases had no gene match. The V gene is TRBV7-9, the J gene TRBJ1-4; 7 positions agree with TRBD1. This TCR was sampled from a man younger than 40 with active or convalescent COVID-19. The sequenced sample was peripheral blood. The CDR3 is CASSSDRAVGEKLFF. For the CDR3, the DNA is TGTGCCAGCAGCTCCGACAGGGCGGTAGGTGAAAAACTGTTTTTT.